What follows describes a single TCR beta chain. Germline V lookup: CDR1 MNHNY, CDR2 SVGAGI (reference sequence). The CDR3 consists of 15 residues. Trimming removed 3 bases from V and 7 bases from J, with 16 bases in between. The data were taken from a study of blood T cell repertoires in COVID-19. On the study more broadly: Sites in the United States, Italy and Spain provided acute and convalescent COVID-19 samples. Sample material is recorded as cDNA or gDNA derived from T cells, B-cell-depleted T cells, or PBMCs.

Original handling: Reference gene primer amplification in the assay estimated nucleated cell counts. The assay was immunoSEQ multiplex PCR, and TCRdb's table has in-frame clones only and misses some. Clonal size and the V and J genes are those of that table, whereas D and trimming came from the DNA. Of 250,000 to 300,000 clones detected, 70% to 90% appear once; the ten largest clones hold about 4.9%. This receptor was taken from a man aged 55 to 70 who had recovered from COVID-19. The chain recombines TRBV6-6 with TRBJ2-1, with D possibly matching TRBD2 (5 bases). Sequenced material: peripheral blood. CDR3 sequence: CASSYSGRRPNEQFF. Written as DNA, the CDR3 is TGTGCCAGCAGTTATTCCGGACGGAGGCCAAATGAGCAGTTCTTC.